The clone carrying this T cell receptor (beta chain) was counted a few times. V was trimmed by 0 bases and J by 5 bases, leaving 10 bases between them. The CDR3 is 14 residues long. The germline gives CDR1 MGHRA, CDR2 YSYEKL. Unique molecular identifiers were used in preparing the TCRbeta library. TCRdb ran MiXCR on the PCR reads and lists one entry per CDR3 protein. The table has 450,000 to 600,000 distinct CDR3 sequences, about a sixth seen once. This specimen comes from a study of T-cell reconstitution after alpha-beta-depleted transplantation in children. Specimen: PBMCs from the stem cell graft donor, collected from the stem cell graft. This clonotype was sampled from a human donor who donated a stem cell graft to a child with acute lymphoblastic leukemia. The genes are TRBV4-1 and TRBJ2-5; TRBD2 is a possible D gene (5 bases). Here the CDR3 reads CASSQDGVWETQYF. In nucleotides, the CDR3 is TGCGCCAGCAGCCAAGACGGGGTTTGGGAGACCCAGTACTTC.